This passage covers 17 T cell receptor beta chains from one sample sequenced in a study of long-term antiretroviral therapy in people with HIV. Sequencing used immunoSEQ v3.0 at survey level. Clones were read by immunoSEQ multiplex PCR, and TCRdb kept only the in-frame ones, dropping some. The data show 9,500 to 13,000 clones, approximately 90% seen once. The sequenced sample was unsorted PBMCs, obtained 0.2 years before starting antiretroviral therapy. Receptors were obtained from a woman aged 40-49 years with HIV.

The chain uses TRBV7-2 and TRBJ2-1; D may be TRBD1 (6 bases). V gave up 8 bases and J gave up 8 bases, with 19 bases separating them. In germline, CDR1 is SGHTA, CDR2 FQGNSA. This CDR3 region has 14 residues. The CDR3 protein is CASGTRGHVDEQFF. Written as DNA, the CDR3 is TGTGCCAGCGGGACCAGGGGCCACGTTGATGAGCAGTTCTTC. The full variable domain, with the rest looked up from reference TRBV7-2 and TRBJ2-1, is GAGVSQSPSNKVTEKGKDVELRCDPISGHTALYWYRQSLGQGLEFLIYFQGNSAPDKSGLPSDRFSAERTGGSVSTLTIQRTQQEDSAVYLCASGTRGHVDEQFFGPGTRLTVL.

CDR3 DNA sequence: TGTGCCAGTAGTATGGTAAAGGGCCGTGACACCATATATTTT. As protein: CASSMVKGRDTIYF. The chain is built from TRBV19 and TRBJ1-3; D uncertain. Trimming left V 3 bases short and J 8 bases short, with 14 bases between. Looked up from germline, CDR1 is LNHDA and CDR2 is SQIVND (reference sequence). CDR3 length: 14 amino acids.

The rearrangement joins TRBV2 to TRBJ2-5; 11 nucleotides line up with TRBD1. V shed 5 bases and J 5 bases; nucleotides not matched to a gene: 10. The CDR3 extends over 16 amino acids. Germline V gene sequence: CDR1 SNHLY, CDR2 FYNNEI. In DNA form, the CDR3 reads TGTGCCAGCAGTCGCTCCCGGACAGGGGGCTGGGAGACCCAGTACTTC. Residues: CASSRSRTGGWETQYF.

The chain couples TRBV5-1 to TRBJ2-1; 10 bases match TRBD1. The V segment lost 4 bases and the J segment 0 bases; nucleotides outside the gene matches: 19. This CDR3 has 21 amino acids. CDR1 and CDR2 from the germline V gene are SGHRS and YFSETQ. The CDR3 DNA follows: TGCGCCAGCAGCCTGCCCCAAACGACAGGGGGCCTCCGAAGCTCCTACAATGAGCAGTTCTTC. Protein product: CASSLPQTTGGLRSSYNEQFF.

V is TRBV11-2 and J is TRBJ2-7; D uncertain. The CDR3 runs to 11 residues. CDR1 SGHAT and CDR2 FQNNGV come from the germline V gene. V lost 2 bases to trimming and J lost 5 bases, with 4 bases between them. The CDR3 DNA sequence: TGTGCCAGCAGCTTATCCCACGAGCAGTACTTC. Translated, it gives CASSLSHEQYF. The full variable domain, completed using reference TRBV11-2 and TRBJ2-7, is EAGVAQSPRYKIIEKRQSVAFWCNPISGHATLYWYQQILGQGPKLLIQFQNNGVVDDSQLPKDRFSAERLKGVDSTLKIQPAKLEDSAVYLCASSLSHEQYFGPGTRLTVT.

This sequence joins TRBV2 and TRBJ2-6; 9 bases are a match to TRBD1. V dropped 7 bases and J dropped 0; count of bases not matched to a gene: 7. This CDR3 is built from 17 residues. Germline CDR1 and CDR2: SNHLY and FYNNEI. The CDR3 is CASIRTGAYSGANVLTF. The CDR3 nucleotides read TGTGCCAGCATCAGGACAGGGGCTTACTCTGGGGCCAACGTCCTGACTTTC.

This chain uses TRBV5-1 with TRBJ2-5; D not resolved. CDR3 length: 14 amino acids. The germline V gene has CDR1 SGHRS and CDR2 YFSETQ. V dropped 0 bases and J dropped 0 bases, with 6 bases sitting between them. The CDR3 DNA is TGCGCCAGCAGCTTGGGGAACTACCAAGAGACCCAGTACTTC. This encodes CASSLGNYQETQYF.

This chain uses TRBV6-5 with TRBJ1-1; no clear D. The germline V gene encodes CDR1 MNHEY and CDR2 SVGAGI. Trimming cost V 0 bases and J 3 bases, with 11 bases left between them. The CDR3 has 15 amino acids. CDR3 DNA sequence: TGTGCCAGCAGTTACTCTTCGGGGAGTCACACTGAAGCTTTCTTT. It yields the protein CASSYSSGSHTEAFF.

The CDR3 DNA reads as TGTGCCAGCAGTGACGACAGGGGTGGTTCACCCCTCCACTTT. Its translation is CASSDDRGGSPLHF. The chain is built from TRBV6-1 and TRBJ1-6, with 8 bases aligning to TRBD1. Germline V CDR1 and CDR2: MNHNS, SASEGT. The CDR3 has 14 residues. V shed 3 bases, J shed 9 bases, and the junction held 4 bases outside the gene matches.

The rearrangement links TRBV5-4 to TRBJ2-1; a weak D match, TRBD2 (6 bases). V was clipped by 0 bases and J by 15 bases, with 16 bases between them. The CDR3 totals 13 residues. Germline loops: CDR1 SGHNT, CDR2 YYREEE (reference sequence). CDR3 loop: CASSLAPTSWGFF. The DNA of the CDR3 is TGTGCCAGCAGCTTGGCCCCCACTAGCTGGGGGTTCTTC.

The rearrangement joins TRBV4-1 to TRBJ2-7; 7 positions agree with TRBD1. The CDR3 is 19 amino acids. Germline V gene data show CDR1 as MGHRA and CDR2 as YSYEKL. V lost 0 bases to trimming and J lost 3 bases; unmatched junction nucleotides: 17. CDR3 protein: CASSQDSSGATGKVYEQYF. DNA for the CDR3: TGCGCCAGCAGCCAAGATTCAAGCGGCGCGACAGGGAAAGTCTACGAGCAGTACTTC.

The rearrangement uses TRBV7-2 and TRBJ2-3; 8 nucleotides align to TRBD2. The CDR3 sequence is 15 residues long. Germline V lookup: CDR1 SGHTA, CDR2 FQGNSA. The V gene end was trimmed by 5 bases and the J gene end by 3 bases; junction bases not matched to a gene: 7. CDR3 nucleotide sequence: TGTGCCAGCAGCCCAGACGCGGGGGGAACAGATACGCAGTATTTT. Encoded protein: CASSPDAGGTDTQYF.

This sequence joins TRBV5-6 and TRBJ1-1, with D tentatively TRBD1 (6 bases). The CDR3 runs 16 residues. Deletions cut 0 bases from V and 0 bases from J, with 12 bases between. Germline V gene lookup returns CDR1 SGHDT and CDR2 YYEEEE. The CDR3 protein is CASSLGGGGVNTEAFF. As DNA, the CDR3 is TGTGCCAGCAGCTTGGGAGGGGGAGGCGTGAACACTGAAGCTTTCTTT.

The chain combines TRBV19 with TRBJ1-1; 8 bases agree with TRBD1. Losses at the gene ends were 1 base for V and 4 bases for J; bases not matched to a gene: 2. The CDR3 contains 14 residues. Germline lookup yields CDR1 LNHDA and CDR2 SQIVND (reference sequence). The CDR3 DNA follows: TGTGCCAGTAGTATAGTAACAGGGGGCACTGAAGCTTTCTTT. It codes for CASSIVTGGTEAFF. Variable domain in full (rest from reference TRBV19 and TRBJ1-1): DGGITQSPKYLFRKEGQNVTLSCEQNLNHDAMYWYRQDPGQGLRLIYYSQIVNDFQKGDIAEGYSVSREKKESFPLTVTSAQKNPTAFYLCASSIVTGGTEAFFGQGTRLTVV.

The genes are TRBV7-2 and TRBJ1-1, with D possibly TRBD1 on 6 matching bases. The V end was cut by 3 bases, the J end by 5 bases, with 13 bases between. The CDR3 is 14 residues long. Germline V gene lookup returns CDR1 SGHTA and CDR2 FQGNSA. The DNA for the CDR3 is TGTGCCAGCAGCTTTGGCGCAGGGGAGACTGAAGCTTTCTTT. Translation: CASSFGAGETEAFF.

CDR3 region: CASSVQPGQNTGELFF. CDR3 sequence (DNA): TGTGCCAGCAGTGTCCAGCCGGGACAGAACACCGGGGAGCTGTTTTTT. The chain employs TRBV6-1 and TRBJ2-2, with D possibly matching TRBD1 (6 bases). V lost 4 bases and J 1 base, leaving 13 bases between the germline ends. Germline-derived CDR1 and CDR2 are MNHNS and SASEGT. The CDR3 has 16 amino acids.

The rearrangement uses TRBV10-3 and TRBJ2-1, with 8 positions matching TRBD1. Germline V gene sequence: CDR1 ENHRY, CDR2 SYGVKD. The CDR3 spans 17 residues. The V gene end was trimmed by 1 base and the J gene end by 5 bases; junction bases not matched to a gene: 10. CDR3 coding DNA: TGTGCCATCAGTGAGTTTTCTCCTCGGACAGGGAACAATGAGCAGTTCTTC. Its translation: CAISEFSPRTGNNEQFF.